Listed below are T cell receptor beta chains from one sample, sequenced in a study of blood T cell repertoires in COVID-19. TCRdb's copy holds only in-frame clones and misses some; the assay was immunoSEQ multiplex PCR. The sample carries 150,000 to 200,000 clones, 60% to 80% recorded once. The sequenced sample was peripheral blood. Receptors were obtained from a man in his 60s with active or convalescent COVID-19. Both conserved end residues are part of each CDR3. A D gene is named only where the DNA matches it firmly. Size is stated for part of the rows, as once, few or many counts, or as a class when the clone is expanded.

V: TRBV7-3
D: NA
J: TRBJ2-1
size: NA
DNA: TGTGCCAGCAGCTTGGTACGGAGTGAGCAGTTCTTC
CDR3: CASSLVRSEQFF

V: TRBV2
D: TRBD2
J: TRBJ2-3
size: NA
DNA: TGTGCCAGCAGTGAAAAGCGGGAGCCTAGCACAGATACGCAGTATTTT
CDR3: CASSEKREPSTDTQYF

V: TRBV18
D: NA
J: TRBJ1-3
size: NA
DNA: TGTGCCAGCTCACTGGACAGTTCTGGAAACACCATATATTTT
CDR3: CASSLDSSGNTIYF

V: TRBV6-5
D: TRBD1
J: TRBJ2-2
size: few
DNA: TGTGCCAGCAGACCCCAGGGGGCTGACACCGGGGAGCTGTTTTTT
CDR3: CASRPQGADTGELFF

V: TRBV5-4
D: TRBD1
J: TRBJ2-2
size: NA
DNA: TGTGCCAGCAGCGTAGACAGGGGTGGTTTGGTCGGGGAGCTGTTTTTT
CDR3: CASSVDRGGLVGELFF

V: TRBV6-5
D: NA
J: TRBJ2-2
size: NA
DNA: TGTGCCAGCTCGCGCTTAGTCGGGGAGCTGTTTTTT
CDR3: CASSRLVGELFF

V: TRBV19
D: NA
J: TRBJ2-3
size: NA
DNA: TGTGCCAGTAGTACCGGCAGGACCGGGGGAGATACGCAGTATTTT
CDR3: CASSTGRTGGDTQYF

V: TRBV9
D: NA
J: TRBJ1-2
size: NA
DNA: TGTGCCAGCAGCGTTGGGGGGGCCATCAGAGGCTACACCTTC
CDR3: CASSVGGAIRGYTF

V: TRBV20-1
D: NA
J: TRBJ2-7
size: NA
DNA: TGCAGTGCTAGGGTCAGCTACGAGCAGTACTTC
CDR3: CSARVSYEQYF

V: TRBV29-1
D: TRBD2
J: TRBJ2-2
size: once
DNA: TGCAGCGTTGTTGGGGCTAGCGGGTGGGTCGGGGAGCTGTTTTTT
CDR3: CSVVGASGWVGELFF

V: TRBV28
D: TRBD1
J: TRBJ2-3
size: NA
DNA: TGTGCCAGCAGTTTAAGAACAGGGGGCTTAGATACGCAGTATTTT
CDR3: CASSLRTGGLDTQYF

V: TRBV15
D: NA
J: TRBJ2-1
size: NA
DNA: TGTGCCACCAGCAAGGAGAGTGCGGGCTACAATGAGCAGTTCTTC
CDR3: CATSKESAGYNEQFF

V: TRBV18
D: NA
J: TRBJ1-1
size: NA
DNA: TGTGCCAGCTCACCACCGGAGGTGAACACTGAAGCTTTCTTT
CDR3: CASSPPEVNTEAFF

V: TRBV19
D: TRBD1
J: TRBJ1-1
size: NA
DNA: TGTGCCAGTAGTTCCCGACAGGGCGATGACACTGAAGCTTTCTTT
CDR3: CASSSRQGDDTEAFF

V: TRBV9
D: NA
J: TRBJ2-7
size: NA
DNA: TGTGCCAGCAGCCGTTCCGGGGGGCCTCCCTACGAGCAGTACTTC
CDR3: CASSRSGGPPYEQYF

V: TRBV24-1
D: NA
J: TRBJ2-5
size: NA
DNA: TGTGCCACCAGTGATTTCCTCCAGACCCAGTACTTC
CDR3: CATSDFLQTQYF

V: TRBV5-6
D: NA
J: TRBJ2-7
size: once
DNA: TGTGCCAGCAGTTACTCCGGGACAAAGAACGAGCAGTACTTC
CDR3: CASSYSGTKNEQYF

V: TRBV28
D: NA
J: TRBJ2-7
size: NA
DNA: TGTGCCAGCATGCCGAGGGGGAGGGGTGACGAGCAGTACTTC
CDR3: CASMPRGRGDEQYF

V: TRBV7-3
D: NA
J: TRBJ2-1
size: NA
DNA: TGTGCCAGCAGCGCAGTCCCGAACAATGAGCAGTTCTTC
CDR3: CASSAVPNNEQFF

V: TRBV15
D: NA
J: TRBJ1-2
size: NA
DNA: TGTGCCACCAGCAGAGAACAGGGTGGGCACTATGGCTACACCTTC
CDR3: CATSREQGGHYGYTF

V: TRBV12-3/TRBV12-4
D: NA
J: TRBJ1-1
size: NA
DNA: TGTGCCAGCAGTTTTGAAGGGAGTGTTGGAGCTTTCTTT
CDR3: CASSFEGSVGAFF

V: TRBV11-2
D: TRBD2
J: TRBJ2-1
size: few
DNA: TGTGCCAGCAGCTTCTCGGAGACTAGCGGCTACAATGAGCAGTTCTTC
CDR3: CASSFSETSGYNEQFF

V: TRBV5-6
D: TRBD2
J: TRBJ2-1
size: NA
DNA: TGTGCCAGCAGCCGGACTAGCGGGAGACCCAATGAGCAGTTCTTC
CDR3: CASSRTSGRPNEQFF

V: TRBV5-6
D: TRBD1
J: TRBJ2-4
size: NA
DNA: TGTGCCAGCAGCTCCCAGGGGGCTTACATTCAGTACTTC
CDR3: CASSSQGAYIQYF

V: TRBV5-1
D: TRBD2
J: TRBJ2-5
size: NA
DNA: TGCGCCAGCAGCTTGGAGCCTAGCGGAGAGACCCAGTACTTC
CDR3: CASSLEPSGETQYF

V: TRBV7-2
D: NA
J: TRBJ2-1
size: NA
DNA: TGTGCCAGCAGCCTATTTCTAAGCTCCTACAATGAGCAGTTCTTC
CDR3: CASSLFLSSYNEQFF

V: TRBV19
D: NA
J: TRBJ1-2
size: NA
DNA: TGTGCCAGTAGTTCGGGGAACTATGGCTACACCTTC
CDR3: CASSSGNYGYTF

V: TRBV10-2
D: NA
J: TRBJ1-3
size: few
DNA: TGCGCCAGCAGTGAGTCGATATTCCAGGGACTCTCTGGAAACACCATATATTTT
CDR3: CASSESIFQGLSGNTIYF